The rows below give T cell receptor beta chains drawn from one sample of a study of post-analysis software for immune sequencing data. TCRdb independently ran MiXCR on the PCR reads; one entry per CDR3 protein. The sample lists about 400,000 distinct CDR3 sequences; 30% to 45% were seen once. The material sequenced was blood. These TCRs come from a girl aged 10-17 years with multiple sclerosis. The CDR3 runs from the conserved cysteine through the conserved F or W. Fields, in order: D gene, clone size, V gene, J gene, CDR3 protein, CDR3 DNA. The D gene is left open where the match is weak. The size entry is marked missing in some rows and otherwise reads once, few, many or a size class.

d_gene: TRBD1
abundance: few
v_gene: TRBV29-1
j_gene: TRBJ2-7
CDR3aa: CSARTGQGYEQYF
CDR3nt: TGCAGCGCGAGAACGGGACAGGGCTACGAGCAGTACTTC

d_gene: -
abundance: -
v_gene: TRBV3-1
j_gene: TRBJ1-4
CDR3aa: CASSPWGDSNEKLFF
CDR3nt: TGTGCCAGCAGCCCGTGGGGAGACTCTAATGAAAAACTGTTTTTT

d_gene: -
abundance: -
v_gene: TRBV11-2
j_gene: TRBJ1-2
CDR3aa: CASSSLRDATRKYTF
CDR3nt: TGTGCCAGCAGCTCACTCCGGGACGCCACGCGGAAATACACCTTC

d_gene: -
abundance: -
v_gene: TRBV28
j_gene: TRBJ1-5
CDR3aa: CASSYGGYSNRPQHF
CDR3nt: TGTGCCAGCAGTTATGGGGGATATAGCAATCGGCCCCAGCATTTT

d_gene: -
abundance: -
v_gene: TRBV4-3
j_gene: TRBJ1-2
CDR3aa: CASRPYRASNYGYTF
CDR3nt: TGCGCCAGCAGGCCATACAGAGCCTCTAACTATGGCTACACCTTC

d_gene: TRBD2
abundance: -
v_gene: TRBV20-1
j_gene: TRBJ2-5
CDR3aa: CSARTSGLVGETQYF
CDR3nt: TGCAGTGCTAGGACTAGCGGGCTTGTTGGGGAGACCCAGTACTTC

d_gene: -
abundance: many
v_gene: TRBV6-5
j_gene: TRBJ2-7
CDR3aa: CASSILRDGSYEQYF
CDR3nt: TGTGCCAGCAGCATTCTCCGGGACGGCTCCTACGAGCAGTACTTC

d_gene: -
abundance: -
v_gene: TRBV6-5
j_gene: TRBJ1-2
CDR3aa: CASSYSGREAGYTF
CDR3nt: TGTGCCAGCAGTTACTCAGGGAGGGAAGCTGGCTACACCTTC

d_gene: TRBD1
abundance: -
v_gene: TRBV5-1
j_gene: TRBJ2-7
CDR3aa: CASSTGQGPYEQYF
CDR3nt: TGCGCCAGCAGCACGGGACAGGGGCCCTACGAGCAGTACTTC

d_gene: -
abundance: few
v_gene: TRBV7-2
j_gene: TRBJ1-5
CDR3aa: CASSLGGYQRPQHF
CDR3nt: TGTGCCAGCAGCTTAGGAGGGTACCAAAGGCCCCAGCATTTT

d_gene: -
abundance: -
v_gene: TRBV7-9
j_gene: TRBJ1-1
CDR3aa: CASKAIDSTEAFF
CDR3nt: TGTGCCAGCAAGGCCATTGATAGCACTGAAGCTTTCTTT

d_gene: -
abundance: -
v_gene: TRBV6-1
j_gene: TRBJ2-2
CDR3aa: CASPTGTPDTGELFF
CDR3nt: TGTGCCAGCCCGACCGGGACACCGGACACCGGGGAGCTGTTTTTT

d_gene: -
abundance: few
v_gene: TRBV7-2
j_gene: TRBJ2-5
CDR3aa: CASSLAPLRETQYF
CDR3nt: TGTGCCAGCAGCTTAGCCCCGTTGAGGGAGACCCAGTACTTC

d_gene: TRBD2
abundance: -
v_gene: TRBV2
j_gene: TRBJ2-1
CDR3aa: CALGRGNEQFF
CDR3nt: TGTGCCCTAGGGAGGGGCAATGAGCAGTTCTTC

d_gene: -
abundance: -
v_gene: TRBV12-5
j_gene: TRBJ2-6
CDR3aa: CASGYDLAGANVLTF
CDR3nt: TGTGCTAGTGGTTACGACCTGGCTGGGGCCAACGTCCTGACTTTC

d_gene: -
abundance: -
v_gene: TRBV12-3/TRBV12-4
j_gene: TRBJ1-6
CDR3aa: CATRADNNSPLHF
CDR3nt: TGTGCCACCCGGGCGGACAACAATTCACCCCTCCACTTT

d_gene: -
abundance: few
v_gene: TRBV4-1
j_gene: TRBJ2-3
CDR3aa: CASNAVGLDTQYF
CDR3nt: TGCGCCAGCAACGCCGTTGGTTTGGATACGCAGTATTTT

d_gene: TRBD2
abundance: few
v_gene: TRBV14
j_gene: TRBJ2-1
CDR3aa: CASSPSGGRHNEQFF
CDR3nt: TGTGCCAGCAGCCCTAGCGGGGGGCGACACAATGAGCAGTTCTTC

d_gene: -
abundance: -
v_gene: TRBV15
j_gene: TRBJ1-2
CDR3aa: CATQQMVSSNYGYTF
CDR3nt: TGTGCCACCCAGCAGATGGTCAGCTCAAACTATGGCTACACCTTC

d_gene: -
abundance: -
v_gene: TRBV3-1
j_gene: TRBJ1-1
CDR3aa: CASSQAGNTEAFF
CDR3nt: TGTGCCAGCAGCCAGGCGGGGAACACTGAAGCTTTCTTT

d_gene: -
abundance: few
v_gene: TRBV7-3
j_gene: TRBJ2-1
CDR3aa: CASSLVQPGDNEQFF
CDR3nt: TGTGCCAGCAGCTTAGTCCAGCCGGGAGACAATGAGCAGTTCTTC

d_gene: TRBD2
abundance: -
v_gene: TRBV12-3/TRBV12-4
j_gene: TRBJ2-1
CDR3aa: CASSFSGGGHNEQFF
CDR3nt: TGTGCCAGCAGTTTCAGCGGGGGGGGACACAATGAGCAGTTCTTC

d_gene: TRBD1
abundance: few
v_gene: TRBV5-1
j_gene: TRBJ1-2
CDR3aa: CASSLEPTRTGGGYTF
CDR3nt: TGCGCCAGCAGCTTGGAGCCGACTCGGACAGGGGGCGGCTACACCTTC

d_gene: -
abundance: -
v_gene: TRBV12-3/TRBV12-4
j_gene: TRBJ2-3
CDR3aa: CASSFRPSTDTQYF
CDR3nt: TGTGCCAGCAGTTTCCGACCATCCACAGATACGCAGTATTTT

d_gene: TRBD2
abundance: -
v_gene: TRBV9
j_gene: TRBJ2-2
CDR3aa: CASSVLSGGTGELFF
CDR3nt: TGTGCCAGCAGCGTATTAAGCGGGGGCACCGGGGAGCTGTTTTTT

d_gene: -
abundance: -
v_gene: TRBV4-2
j_gene: TRBJ2-7
CDR3aa: CASSSLLSYEQYF
CDR3nt: TGTGCCAGCAGCTCTCTACTGAGCTACGAGCAGTACTTC

d_gene: -
abundance: -
v_gene: TRBV5-1
j_gene: TRBJ2-1
CDR3aa: CASNDYRNEQFF
CDR3nt: TGCGCCAGCAACGACTACAGGAATGAGCAGTTCTTC

d_gene: -
abundance: -
v_gene: TRBV7-3
j_gene: TRBJ2-7
CDR3aa: CASSLEVQLSYEQYF
CDR3nt: TGTGCCAGCAGCTTAGAGGTACAGCTGTCCTACGAGCAGTACTTC

d_gene: -
abundance: -
v_gene: TRBV12-3/TRBV12-4
j_gene: TRBJ2-3
CDR3aa: CASSLVGRLRADTQYF
CDR3nt: TGTGCCAGCAGTTTAGTGGGACGCCTAAGGGCAGATACGCAGTATTTT

d_gene: -
abundance: many
v_gene: TRBV29-1
j_gene: TRBJ2-1
CDR3aa: CSVPPGGSSYNEQFF
CDR3nt: TGCAGCGTCCCACCCGGGGGAAGCTCCTACAATGAGCAGTTCTTC

d_gene: -
abundance: -
v_gene: TRBV18
j_gene: TRBJ1-1
CDR3aa: CASSSGQAGDTEAFF
CDR3nt: TGTGCCAGCTCAAGCGGCCAGGCGGGGGACACTGAAGCTTTCTTT

d_gene: -
abundance: few
v_gene: TRBV28
j_gene: TRBJ2-5
CDR3aa: CASSSRGTKETQYF
CDR3nt: TGTGCCAGCAGTTCACGTGGGACCAAAGAGACCCAGTACTTC

d_gene: TRBD1
abundance: -
v_gene: TRBV2
j_gene: TRBJ2-1
CDR3aa: CASSIRTGANEQFF
CDR3nt: TGTGCCAGCAGTATCAGGACAGGGGCGAATGAGCAGTTCTTC

d_gene: -
abundance: -
v_gene: TRBV10-3
j_gene: TRBJ1-1
CDR3aa: CAISEGLGTEAFF
CDR3nt: TGTGCCATCAGTGAGGGATTGGGAACTGAAGCTTTCTTT

d_gene: -
abundance: -
v_gene: TRBV12-3/TRBV12-4
j_gene: TRBJ1-2
CDR3aa: CASSLWGERGYTF
CDR3nt: TGTGCCAGCAGTTTATGGGGGGAAAGGGGCTACACCTTC

d_gene: -
abundance: few
v_gene: TRBV29-1
j_gene: TRBJ2-3
CDR3aa: CSVAVGGRADTQYF
CDR3nt: TGCAGCGTTGCCGTTGGCGGGCGAGCAGATACGCAGTATTTT

d_gene: -
abundance: -
v_gene: TRBV15
j_gene: TRBJ1-5
CDR3aa: CATSREGPRNQPQHF
CDR3nt: TGTGCCACCAGCAGAGAAGGGCCACGGAATCAGCCCCAGCATTTT

d_gene: TRBD1
abundance: -
v_gene: TRBV20-1
j_gene: TRBJ2-3
CDR3aa: CSARPADRGTDTQYF
CDR3nt: TGCAGTGCTCGACCCGCGGACAGGGGAACAGATACGCAGTATTTT

d_gene: -
abundance: -
v_gene: TRBV7-2
j_gene: TRBJ1-4
CDR3aa: CASSFDGTRTEKLFF
CDR3nt: TGTGCCAGCAGCTTCGACGGGACTCGGACTGAAAAACTGTTTTTT

d_gene: TRBD1
abundance: -
v_gene: TRBV6-5
j_gene: TRBJ1-4
CDR3aa: CASSYRFRDREKNEKLFF
CDR3nt: TGTGCCAGCAGTTACCGGTTCCGGGACAGGGAGAAAAATGAAAAACTGTTTTTT

d_gene: -
abundance: -
v_gene: TRBV3-1
j_gene: TRBJ1-2
CDR3aa: CASSRSGTEYGYTF
CDR3nt: TGTGCCAGCAGCCGATCCGGGACCGAGTATGGCTACACCTTC

d_gene: TRBD1
abundance: once
v_gene: TRBV15
j_gene: TRBJ2-7
CDR3aa: CATSRRQGSYEQYF
CDR3nt: TGTGCCACCAGCAGACGACAGGGTAGCTACGAGCAGTACTTC

d_gene: -
abundance: many
v_gene: TRBV4-2
j_gene: TRBJ2-1
CDR3aa: CASSQGGPGNEQFF
CDR3nt: TGTGCCAGCAGCCAAGGGGGGCCGGGCAATGAGCAGTTCTTC

d_gene: -
abundance: few
v_gene: TRBV12-3/TRBV12-4
j_gene: TRBJ1-6
CDR3aa: CASSSDRGVGSSPLHF
CDR3nt: TGTGCCAGCAGTTCTGATCGGGGGGTAGGAAGTTCACCCCTCCACTTT

d_gene: TRBD2
abundance: once
v_gene: TRBV9
j_gene: TRBJ2-1
CDR3aa: CASSVQRGGYNEQFF
CDR3nt: TGTGCCAGCAGCGTCCAGCGGGGGGGCTACAATGAGCAGTTCTTC

d_gene: TRBD2
abundance: few
v_gene: TRBV20-1
j_gene: TRBJ2-1
CDR3aa: CSAPSGGTGNEQFF
CDR3nt: TGCAGTGCTCCTAGCGGGGGGACGGGCAATGAGCAGTTCTTC

d_gene: TRBD2
abundance: -
v_gene: TRBV10-3
j_gene: TRBJ2-1
CDR3aa: CATSGGPEEQFF
CDR3nt: TGTGCCACTAGCGGGGGGCCGGAGGAGCAGTTCTTC

d_gene: -
abundance: -
v_gene: TRBV2
j_gene: TRBJ1-1
CDR3aa: CASSEAKTFF
CDR3nt: TGTGCCAGCAGTGAAGCTAAAACTTTCTTT

d_gene: -
abundance: -
v_gene: TRBV6-2/TRBV6-3
j_gene: TRBJ1-2
CDR3aa: CASSPRALYGYTF
CDR3nt: TGTGCCAGCAGCCCCCGGGCCCTCTATGGCTACACCTTC

d_gene: -
abundance: -
v_gene: TRBV6-2/TRBV6-3
j_gene: TRBJ1-6
CDR3aa: CASSRGWSPLHF
CDR3nt: TGTGCCAGCAGTAGGGGGTGGTCACCCCTCCACTTT

d_gene: -
abundance: few
v_gene: TRBV5-1
j_gene: TRBJ2-3
CDR3aa: CASSLERDEDTQYF
CDR3nt: TGCGCCAGCAGCTTGGAGAGGGACGAAGATACGCAGTATTTT

d_gene: TRBD1
abundance: -
v_gene: TRBV7-8
j_gene: TRBJ2-5
CDR3aa: CASSTSGTGPRETQYF
CDR3nt: TGTGCCAGCAGCACGTCCGGGACAGGCCCCCGAGAGACCCAGTACTTC

d_gene: -
abundance: -
v_gene: TRBV7-9
j_gene: TRBJ2-1
CDR3aa: CASSLSGDTGNEQFF
CDR3nt: TGTGCCAGCAGCCTTAGTGGGGACACGGGAAATGAGCAGTTCTTC

d_gene: TRBD1
abundance: few
v_gene: TRBV7-9
j_gene: TRBJ1-1
CDR3aa: CASSLIQGARTEAFF
CDR3nt: TGTGCCAGCAGCTTAATCCAGGGGGCGCGGACTGAAGCTTTCTTT